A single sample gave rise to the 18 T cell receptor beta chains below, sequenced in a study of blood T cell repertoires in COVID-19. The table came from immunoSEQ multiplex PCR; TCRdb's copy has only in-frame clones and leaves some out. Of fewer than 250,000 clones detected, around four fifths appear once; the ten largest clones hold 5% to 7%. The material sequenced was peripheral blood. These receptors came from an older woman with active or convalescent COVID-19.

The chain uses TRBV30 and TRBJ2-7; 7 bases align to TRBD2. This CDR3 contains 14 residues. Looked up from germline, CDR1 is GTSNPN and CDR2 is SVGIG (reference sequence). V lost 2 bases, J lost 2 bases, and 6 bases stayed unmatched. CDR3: CAWSKGGRAYEQYF. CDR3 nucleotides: TGTGCCTGGAGTAAAGGTGGGAGGGCCTACGAGCAGTACTTC.

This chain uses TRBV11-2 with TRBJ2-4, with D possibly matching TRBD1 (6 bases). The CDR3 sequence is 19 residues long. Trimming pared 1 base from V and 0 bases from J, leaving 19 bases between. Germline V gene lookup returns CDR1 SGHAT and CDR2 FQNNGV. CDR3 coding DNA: TGTGCCAGCAGCTTAGGAGGGGGAGACCCCTCCTTAGCCAAAAACATTCAGTACTTC. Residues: CASSLGGGDPSLAKNIQYF.

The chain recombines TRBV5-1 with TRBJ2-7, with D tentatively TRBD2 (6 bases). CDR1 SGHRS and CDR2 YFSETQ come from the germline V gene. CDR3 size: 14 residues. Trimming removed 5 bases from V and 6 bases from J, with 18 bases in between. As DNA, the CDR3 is TGCGCCAGCAGACCCGGTGGAGGGGTGGGCGAGCAGTACTTC. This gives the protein CASRPGGGVGEQYF.

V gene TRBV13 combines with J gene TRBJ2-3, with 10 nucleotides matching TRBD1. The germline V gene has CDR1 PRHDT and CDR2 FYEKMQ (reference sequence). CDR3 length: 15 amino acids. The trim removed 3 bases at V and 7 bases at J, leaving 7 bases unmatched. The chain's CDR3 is CASSLTGTGANTQYF. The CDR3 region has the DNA TGTGCCAGCAGCTTGACCGGGACAGGGGCCAATACGCAGTATTTT. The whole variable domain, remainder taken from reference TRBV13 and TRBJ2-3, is AAGVIQSPRHLIKEKRETATLKCYPIPRHDTVYWYQQGPGQDPQFLISFYEKMQSDKGSIPDRFSAQQFSDYHSELNMSSLELGDSALYFCASSLTGTGANTQYFGPGTRLTVL.

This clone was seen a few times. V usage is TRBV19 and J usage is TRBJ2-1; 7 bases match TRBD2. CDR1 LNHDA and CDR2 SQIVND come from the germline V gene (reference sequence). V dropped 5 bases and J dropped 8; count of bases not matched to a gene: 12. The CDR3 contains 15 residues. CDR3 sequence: CASSQASGLDYEQFF. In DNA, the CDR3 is TGTGCCAGTAGTCAAGCCTCCGGACTAGACTATGAGCAGTTCTTC.

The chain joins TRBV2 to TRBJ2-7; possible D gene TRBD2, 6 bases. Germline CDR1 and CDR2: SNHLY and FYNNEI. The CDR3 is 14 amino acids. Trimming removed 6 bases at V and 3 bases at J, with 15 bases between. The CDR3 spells CASRPLEGDYEQYF. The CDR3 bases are TGTGCCAGCAGACCCCTGGAGGGAGACTACGAGCAGTACTTC.

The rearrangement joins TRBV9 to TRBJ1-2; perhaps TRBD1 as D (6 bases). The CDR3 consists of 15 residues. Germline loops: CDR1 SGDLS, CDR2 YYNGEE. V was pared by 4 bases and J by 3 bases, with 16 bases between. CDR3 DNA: TGTGCCAGCAGCCCAGGGACACGGTCGGACTATGGCTACACCTTC. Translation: CASSPGTRSDYGYTF.

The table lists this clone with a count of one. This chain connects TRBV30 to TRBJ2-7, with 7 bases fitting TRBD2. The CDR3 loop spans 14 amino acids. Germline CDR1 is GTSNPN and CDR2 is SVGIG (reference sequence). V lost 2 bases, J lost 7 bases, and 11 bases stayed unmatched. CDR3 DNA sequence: TGTGCCTGGAGTCTAGGCCGGGGGGTCGGGGAGCAGTACTTC. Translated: CAWSLGRGVGEQYF.

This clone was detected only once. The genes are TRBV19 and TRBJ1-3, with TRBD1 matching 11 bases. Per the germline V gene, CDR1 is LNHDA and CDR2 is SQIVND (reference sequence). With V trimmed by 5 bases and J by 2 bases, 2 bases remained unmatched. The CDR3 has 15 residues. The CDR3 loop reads CASSPDRGPGNTIYF. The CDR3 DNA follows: TGTGCCAGTAGTCCGGACAGGGGGCCTGGAAACACCATATATTTT.

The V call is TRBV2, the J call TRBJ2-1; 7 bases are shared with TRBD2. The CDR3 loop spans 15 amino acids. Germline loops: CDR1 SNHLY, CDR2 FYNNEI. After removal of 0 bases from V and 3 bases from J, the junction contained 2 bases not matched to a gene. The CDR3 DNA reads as TGTGCCAGCAGTGAAGCGGGGGGGTACTACAATGAGCAGTTCTTC. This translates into CASSEAGGYYNEQFF.

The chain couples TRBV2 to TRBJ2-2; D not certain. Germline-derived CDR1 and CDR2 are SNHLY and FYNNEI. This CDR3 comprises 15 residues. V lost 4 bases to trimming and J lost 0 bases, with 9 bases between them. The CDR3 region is CASSVQVPNTGELFF. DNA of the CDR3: TGTGCCAGCAGTGTCCAGGTCCCGAACACCGGGGAGCTGTTTTTT.

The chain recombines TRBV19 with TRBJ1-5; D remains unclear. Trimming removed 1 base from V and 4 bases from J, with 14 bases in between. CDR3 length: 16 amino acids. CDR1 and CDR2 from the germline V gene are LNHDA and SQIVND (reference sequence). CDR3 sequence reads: CASSIGDMGSNQPQHF. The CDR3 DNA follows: TGTGCCAGTAGTATAGGAGATATGGGCAGTAATCAGCCCCAGCATTTT.

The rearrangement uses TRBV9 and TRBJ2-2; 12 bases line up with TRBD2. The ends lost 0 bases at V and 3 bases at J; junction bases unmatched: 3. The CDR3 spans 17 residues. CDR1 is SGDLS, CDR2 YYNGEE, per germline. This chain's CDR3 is CASSVELAGGDTGELFF. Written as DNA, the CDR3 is TGTGCCAGCAGCGTAGAACTAGCGGGAGGCGACACCGGGGAGCTGTTTTTT.

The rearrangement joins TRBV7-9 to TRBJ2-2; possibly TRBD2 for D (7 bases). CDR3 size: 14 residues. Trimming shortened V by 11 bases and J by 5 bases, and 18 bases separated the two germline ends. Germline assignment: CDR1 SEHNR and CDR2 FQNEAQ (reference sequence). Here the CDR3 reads CAYGTGGRTGELFF. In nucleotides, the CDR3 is TGTGCCTACGGGACGGGGGGCCGGACCGGGGAGCTGTTTTTT.

Written as DNA, the CDR3 is TGTGCCAGTAGTAACCAGGGGGCAAAGTATGGCTACACCTTC. Translating it yields CASSNQGAKYGYTF. The V and J genes are TRBV19 and TRBJ1-2; 8 bases fit TRBD1. Looked up from germline, CDR1 is LNHDA and CDR2 is SQIVND (reference sequence). This CDR3 contains 14 residues. V gave up 4 bases and J gave up 5 bases; unmatched junction bases: 6.

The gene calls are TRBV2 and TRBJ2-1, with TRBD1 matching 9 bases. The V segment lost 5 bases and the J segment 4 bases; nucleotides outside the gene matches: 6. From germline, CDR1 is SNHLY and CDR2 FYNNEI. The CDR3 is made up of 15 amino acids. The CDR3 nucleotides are TGTGCCAGCAGTAACTTAGGACAGGGGTACAATGAGCAGTTCTTC. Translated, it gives CASSNLGQGYNEQFF.

The CDR3 reads CASAALAGESYEQYV. The DNA of the CDR3 is TGTGCCAGCGCGGCCCTAGCGGGGGAGTCCTACGAGCAGTACGTC. The rearrangement links TRBV10-3 to TRBJ2-7; 10 nucleotides match TRBD2. The CDR3 is made up of 15 amino acids. Germline CDR1 reads ENHRY; CDR2 reads SYGVKD. Losses at the gene ends were 10 bases for V and 1 base for J; bases not matched to a gene: 10.

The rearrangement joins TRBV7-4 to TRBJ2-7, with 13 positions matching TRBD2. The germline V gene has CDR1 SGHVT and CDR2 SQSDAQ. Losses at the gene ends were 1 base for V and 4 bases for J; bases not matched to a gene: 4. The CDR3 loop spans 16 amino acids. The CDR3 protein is CASSLVGTSGVYEQYV. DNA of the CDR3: TGTGCCAGCAGCTTAGTTGGGACTAGCGGGGTTTACGAGCAGTACGTC.